A selection of T cell receptor beta chains follows, all from one sample in a study of blood T cells in healthy people across ages. TCRdb re-called the 5' RACE reads through MiXCR, storing one row per CDR3 protein. This table has approximately 600,000 distinct CDR3 sequences, roughly 50% appearing once. Specimen: blood. The receptor source for this set is a man in his 60s in good health. Both conserved end residues are part of each CDR3. Each record gives: D gene, V gene, clone size, J gene, CDR3 DNA, CDR3 protein. D genes are given only for firm matches. Part of the rows lack a size; the others show once, few, many or a class for expanded clones.

D: .; V: TRBV5-1; size: .; J: TRBJ1-4; DNA: TGCGCCAGCAGCGTCGGGCCGAATGAAAAACTGTTTTTT; CDR3: CASSVGPNEKLFF
D: .; V: TRBV5-1; size: .; J: TRBJ1-2; DNA: TGCGCCAGCAGCCATGACCCTTCTAAGGATGGCTACACCTTC; CDR3: CASSHDPSKDGYTF
D: .; V: TRBV29-1; size: .; J: TRBJ2-2; DNA: TGCAGCGTTGCAGAACAGGGAGCCGGGGAGCTGTTTTTT; CDR3: CSVAEQGAGELFF
D: .; V: TRBV25-1; size: few; J: TRBJ1-1; DNA: TGTGCCAGCAGTGGCAGAATGAACACTGAAGCTTTCTTT; CDR3: CASSGRMNTEAFF
D: .; V: TRBV10-3; size: few; J: TRBJ2-1; DNA: TGTGCCATCAGTGAGGGGCCCCTTTACAATGAGCAGTTCTTC; CDR3: CAISEGPLYNEQFF
D: .; V: TRBV7-2; size: .; J: TRBJ2-7; DNA: TGTGCCAGCAGCTTAGCAAAACAGGGAAACTCCTACGAGCGGTACTTC; CDR3: CASSLAKQGNSYERYF
D: TRBD1; V: TRBV29-1; size: .; J: TRBJ2-5; DNA: TGCAGCGTTGCACAGGGGGCGGAAGAGACCCAGTACTTC; CDR3: CSVAQGAEETQYF
D: .; V: TRBV15; size: .; J: TRBJ2-3; DNA: TGTGCCACCAGCAGAGCCGTAGATGGTACAGATACGCAGTATTTT; CDR3: CATSRAVDGTDTQYF
D: TRBD1; V: TRBV28; size: once; J: TRBJ2-3; DNA: TGTGCCAGCAGCCGCCCGTTTGGGACAGGGGACACGGATACGCAGTATTTT; CDR3: CASSRPFGTGDTDTQYF
D: .; V: TRBV20-1; size: .; J: TRBJ2-3; DNA: TGCAGTGCTAGAGATTGGGGAGGGGGAGCGGGAGATACGCAGTATTTT; CDR3: CSARDWGGGAGDTQYF
D: TRBD2; V: TRBV20-1; size: .; J: TRBJ2-5; DNA: TGCAGTGCCTCCTGGACTAGCGGGGGGCTCCAAGAGACCCAGTACTTC; CDR3: CSASWTSGGLQETQYF
D: TRBD2; V: TRBV12-3/TRBV12-4; size: .; J: TRBJ2-5; DNA: TGTGCCAGCAGCACACCCCCGGGACTAGCCTATGAGCAGTACTTC; CDR3: CASSTPPGLAYEQYF
D: .; V: TRBV6-5; size: .; J: TRBJ1-6; DNA: TGTGCCAGCAGTTACTTCGGGGGGACTAATTCACCCCTCCACTTT; CDR3: CASSYFGGTNSPLHF
D: TRBD1; V: TRBV18; size: .; J: TRBJ1-2; DNA: TGTGCCAGCTCCCGGACAGGGTTACCTAACTATGGCTACACCTTC; CDR3: CASSRTGLPNYGYTF
D: TRBD2; V: TRBV20-1; size: .; J: TRBJ2-4; DNA: TGCAGTGCTTGGGCTAGCGGGGGACCTCTGTATGAGCAGTACTTC; CDR3: CSAWASGGPLYEQYF
D: .; V: TRBV20-1; size: .; J: TRBJ2-3; DNA: TGCAGTGCACCTGGACAGCCAGATACGCAGTATTTT; CDR3: CSAPGQPDTQYF
D: TRBD2; V: TRBV10-3; size: .; J: TRBJ2-5; DNA: TGTGCCATCAGGGCTAGCGGGGCGACCCAAGAGACCCAGTACTTC; CDR3: CAIRASGATQETQYF
D: .; V: TRBV11-2; size: .; J: TRBJ2-7; DNA: TGTGCCAGCAGCGTAGATCGGACAGCCTACGAGCAGTACTTC; CDR3: CASSVDRTAYEQYF
D: .; V: TRBV20-1; size: .; J: TRBJ1-2; DNA: TGCAGTGCTAGAGATTACCAGGCCGGGAGTATGAATGGCTACACCTTC; CDR3: CSARDYQAGSMNGYTF
D: .; V: TRBV10-2; size: once; J: TRBJ1-1; DNA: TGCGCCAGCAGTGAGTCTCCCGGGTACTCTGAAGCTTTCTTT; CDR3: CASSESPGYSEAFF
D: .; V: TRBV12-3/TRBV12-4; size: .; J: TRBJ2-3; DNA: TGTGCCAGCAGTGTGGTTTGGTCAGATACGCAGTATTTT; CDR3: CASSVVWSDTQYF
D: TRBD2; V: TRBV6-5; size: .; J: TRBJ2-1; DNA: TGTGCCAGCAGAAGAGGGGCGGGGGGGCCATACAATGAGCAGTTCTTC; CDR3: CASRRGAGGPYNEQFF
D: .; V: TRBV10-3; size: .; J: TRBJ2-3; DNA: TGTGCCATCACCTCTGACAGGACAGATACGCAGTATTTT; CDR3: CAITSDRTDTQYF
D: .; V: TRBV7-8; size: .; J: TRBJ2-5; DNA: TGTGCCAGCAGCTTAGCGGTACGCCAAGAGACCCAGTACTTC; CDR3: CASSLAVRQETQYF
D: .; V: TRBV6-5; size: few; J: TRBJ1-2; DNA: TGTGCCAGCAGTGCTCGGGGGGGAGGCTACACCTTC; CDR3: CASSARGGGYTF
D: .; V: TRBV20-1; size: few; J: TRBJ1-1; DNA: TGCAGTGCTCCGGCAGCAGGGCAGAACACTGAAGCTTTCTTT; CDR3: CSAPAAGQNTEAFF
D: .; V: TRBV7-2; size: .; J: TRBJ2-7; DNA: TGTGCCAGCAGCGTTGGACGAATGTACGAGCAGTACTTC; CDR3: CASSVGRMYEQYF
D: .; V: TRBV20-1; size: few; J: TRBJ2-7; DNA: TGCAGTGCTAGAGTTAACAGCTACGAGCAGTACTTC; CDR3: CSARVNSYEQYF
D: .; V: TRBV7-2; size: .; J: TRBJ2-7; DNA: TGTGCCAGCAGCCTAACAGGGAGCCTCTACGAGCAGTACTTC; CDR3: CASSLTGSLYEQYF
D: .; V: TRBV12-3/TRBV12-4; size: few; J: TRBJ1-2; DNA: TGTGCCAGCAGTTTGGAGGGCCGCTATGGCTACACCTTC; CDR3: CASSLEGRYGYTF
D: TRBD1; V: TRBV4-2; size: few; J: TRBJ1-4; DNA: TGTGCCAGCAGCCAAACCGGGACAGGTAATGAAAAACTGTTTTTT; CDR3: CASSQTGTGNEKLFF
D: .; V: TRBV13; size: .; J: TRBJ2-1; DNA: TGTGCCAGCAGCGGGTCTTTACAAAGCTCCTACAATGAGCAGTTCTTC; CDR3: CASSGSLQSSYNEQFF
D: .; V: TRBV21-1; size: .; J: TRBJ2-1; DNA: TGTGCCAGCAGTTTATTCGCACGTTGGCATGAGCAGTTCTTC; CDR3: CASSLFARWHEQFF
D: TRBD1; V: TRBV5-1; size: .; J: TRBJ2-5; DNA: TGCGCCAGCAGCGAGATGCCAGGACAGGGGGCTGGAGAGACCCAGTACTTC; CDR3: CASSEMPGQGAGETQYF
D: .; V: TRBV2; size: .; J: TRBJ2-1; DNA: TGTGCCAGCAGTGAAGAAGGCAATGAGCAGTTCTTC; CDR3: CASSEEGNEQFF
D: TRBD1; V: TRBV5-1; size: few; J: TRBJ1-6; DNA: TGCGCCAGCAGCCCCAAAGGAACAGGGGTCTCACCCCTCCACTTT; CDR3: CASSPKGTGVSPLHF
D: .; V: TRBV5-6; size: .; J: TRBJ2-4; DNA: TGTGCCAGCAGAGTTTCAGGGGCGGGGGACATTCAGTACTTC; CDR3: CASRVSGAGDIQYF
D: TRBD1; V: TRBV5-1; size: .; J: TRBJ1-6; DNA: TGCGCCAGCAGGACTTTCGGGACAGGAAGGTCACCCCTCCACTTT; CDR3: CASRTFGTGRSPLHF